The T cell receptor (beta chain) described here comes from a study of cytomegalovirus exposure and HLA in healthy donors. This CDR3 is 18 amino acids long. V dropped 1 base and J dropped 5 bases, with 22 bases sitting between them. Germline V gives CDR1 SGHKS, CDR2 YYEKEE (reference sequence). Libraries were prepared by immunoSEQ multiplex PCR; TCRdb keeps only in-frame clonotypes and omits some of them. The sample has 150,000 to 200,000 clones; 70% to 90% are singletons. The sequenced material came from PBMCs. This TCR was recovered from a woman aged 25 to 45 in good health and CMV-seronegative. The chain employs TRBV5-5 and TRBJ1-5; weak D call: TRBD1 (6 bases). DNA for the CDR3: TGTGCCAGCAGCTTGTATAGGACGAATGGGGGGGCTGATCAGCCCCAGCATTTT. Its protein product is CASSLYRTNGGADQPQHF.